Each of the 24 T cell receptor beta chains below was sequenced from the same sample in a study of shared clonotypes between healthy human individuals. TCRdb keeps only in-frame clones here, not all; method: immunoSEQ multiplex PCR. The table records roughly 2.6 million clones, around 94% of them present only once. Specimen: naive CD4+ T cells sorted from blood. As to subset: CD45RA+ positively selected. These receptor sequences come from a man younger than 30 in good health.

The V and J genes are TRBV5-1 and TRBJ2-7; 7 bases fit TRBD2. V gave up 3 bases and J gave up 2 bases; unmatched junction bases: 8. Germline CDR1 and CDR2: SGHRS and YFSETQ. The CDR3 length is 15 residues. CDR3 in amino acids: CASSWEGRSTYEQYF. The CDR3 region has the DNA TGCGCCAGCAGCTGGGAGGGTCGTTCCACCTACGAGCAGTACTTC.

Points on this clone: The sample carries other DNA sequences with the same CDR3. The J gene is TRBJ1-5, the V gene TRBV5-1; perhaps TRBD1 as D (5 bases). CDR3 length: 14 residues. Germline lookup yields CDR1 SGHRS and CDR2 YFSETQ. Trimming removed 4 bases from V and 3 bases from J, with 11 bases in between. The CDR3: CASSPGTDNQPQHF. DNA for the CDR3: TGCGCCAGCAGCCCAGGGACCGACAATCAGCCCCAGCATTTT.

The rearrangement uses TRBV5-1 and TRBJ2-3, with D unclear. V was trimmed by 4 bases and J by 2 bases, leaving 8 bases between them. From germline, CDR1 is SGHRS and CDR2 YFSETQ. The CDR3 covers 13 residues. The chain's CDR3 is CASSRITTDTQYF. The CDR3 region has the DNA TGCGCCAGCAGCCGAATTACCACAGATACGCAGTATTTT.

This chain uses TRBV28 with TRBJ2-7; 9 bases agree with TRBD1. This CDR3 has 15 residues. V gave up 5 bases and J gave up 4 bases; unmatched junction bases: 9. Germline values: CDR1 MDHEN, CDR2 SYDVKM. CDR3 nucleotide sequence: TGTGCCAGCAGTCCAGGGGGACAGGGACCGTACGAGCAGTACTTC. It yields the protein CASSPGGQGPYEQYF.

The genes are TRBV19 and TRBJ1-1; weak D call: TRBD1 (6 bases). Germline CDR1 reads LNHDA; CDR2 reads SQIVND (reference sequence). With 5 bases removed from V and 6 bases from J, the gap between germline ends came to 16 bases. The CDR3 runs to 14 residues. CDR3 DNA: TGTGCCAGTAGTTCGGACGGCGGGGGCTCTGAAGCTTTCTTT. Amino acids: CASSSDGGGSEAFF.

Comment on this clone: Other DNA sequences in this sample translate to the same CDR3. This chain uses TRBV5-6 with TRBJ2-7; D unresolved. CDR1 is SGHDT and CDR2 is YYEEEE in the germline V gene. Trimming shortened V by 0 bases and J by 2 bases, and 12 bases separated the two germline ends. There are 15 residues in the CDR3. The DNA for the CDR3 is TGTGCCAGCAGCTTGGGGCGGACGTCTCCCTACGAGCAGTACTTC. Amino acids: CASSLGRTSPYEQYF. Together with reference TRBV5-6 and TRBJ2-7, the CDR3 gives the full variable domain: DAGVTQSPTHLIKTRGQQVTLRCSPKSGHDTVSWYQQALGQGPQFIFQYYEEEERQRGNFPDRFSGHQFPNYSSELNVNALLLGDSALYLCASSLGRTSPYEQYFGPGTRLTVT.

This rearrangement joins TRBV5-5 to TRBJ2-7, with D maybe TRBD1 (7 bases). CDR3 length: 16 residues. Germline CDR1 is SGHKS and CDR2 is YYEKEE (reference sequence). Trimming pared 4 bases from V and 0 bases from J, leaving 17 bases between. CDR3 residues: CASSVVLEGASYEQYF. The CDR3 DNA reads as TGTGCCAGCAGCGTTGTCCTGGAGGGGGCCTCCTACGAGCAGTACTTC.

The chain combines TRBV25-1 with TRBJ2-1; 8 bases are a match to TRBD1. The J segment lost 3 bases and the V segment lost 6 bases, leaving 7 bases of the junction unmatched. Germline CDR1 MGHDK, CDR2 SYGVNS. The CDR3 covers 15 residues. CDR3 amino acids: CASSPRTGNYNEQFF. As DNA, the CDR3 is TGTGCCAGCAGCCCGAGGACAGGGAACTACAATGAGCAGTTCTTC.

A single count supports this clone. The chain is built from TRBV19 and TRBJ2-1; D unresolved. Per the germline V gene, CDR1 is LNHDA and CDR2 is SQIVND (reference sequence). V was cut by 1 base and J by 8 bases, with 6 bases left in between. This CDR3 is built from 12 residues. CDR3 sequence reads: CASSIGVDEQFF. For the CDR3, the DNA is TGTGCCAGTAGTATAGGGGTCGATGAGCAGTTCTTC.

This chain connects TRBV7-8 to TRBJ2-3; no clear D gene. This CDR3 comprises 15 residues. V was clipped by 5 bases and J by 2 bases, with 14 bases between them. The germline V gene encodes CDR1 SGHVS and CDR2 FQNEAQ. The CDR3 DNA is TGTGCCAGCAGCCTTGGTGGACCTGTCACAGATACGCAGTATTTT. Translated: CASSLGGPVTDTQYF.

The rearrangement uses TRBV7-9 and TRBJ1-2; D is possibly TRBD1 (5 bases). With 0 bases removed from V and 6 bases from J, the gap between germline ends came to 26 bases. The CDR3 sequence is 19 residues long. Germline loops: CDR1 SEHNR, CDR2 FQNEAQ (reference sequence). CDR3 bases: TGTGCCAGCAGCTTAGCGGGAGCGGACATGGGAAGTTCAGGGAATGGCTACACCTTC. This codes for CASSLAGADMGSSGNGYTF.

A few counts support this clone. The rearrangement links TRBV19 to TRBJ1-1; 7 bases agree with TRBD1. This CDR3 has 14 amino acids. V trimming: 5 bases; J trimming: 0 bases; junction bases outside the gene matches: 3. Per the germline V gene, CDR1 is LNHDA and CDR2 is SQIVND (reference sequence). The CDR3 DNA reads as TGTGCCAGTAGTCAGGGGGGATTGAACACTGAAGCTTTCTTT. Translated: CASSQGGLNTEAFF.

This rearrangement joins TRBV5-1 to TRBJ1-2; D perhaps matches TRBD1 (5 bases). CDR1 SGHRS and CDR2 YFSETQ come from the germline V gene. CDR3 length equals 15 residues. V was clipped by 4 bases and J by 7 bases, with 20 bases between them. DNA for the CDR3: TGCGCCAGCAGCCTAGAAACCGACAGTGCTTCTGGCTACACCTTC. As protein: CASSLETDSASGYTF.

V is TRBV7-2 and J is TRBJ2-5; 10 bases map to TRBD2. V shed 5 bases and J 4 bases; nucleotides not matched to a gene: 10. The CDR3 consists of 16 residues. Looked up from germline, CDR1 is SGHTA and CDR2 is FQGNSA. The CDR3 nucleotides read TGTGCCAGCAGCGCTGCTAACGCTAGCGGGAGAGAGACCCAGTACTTC. This translates into CASSAANASGRETQYF. Using reference TRBV7-2 and TRBJ2-5 for the parts outside the CDR3, the full variable domain is GAGVSQSPSNKVTEKGKDVELRCDPISGHTALYWYRQSLGQGLEFLIYFQGNSAPDKSGLPSDRFSAERTGGSVSTLTIQRTQQEDSAVYLCASSAANASGRETQYFGPGTRLLVL.

The chain is built from TRBV9 and TRBJ1-4; D is unresolved. In germline, CDR1 is SGDLS, CDR2 YYNGEE. The V end lost 2 bases, the J end lost 0 bases, and 11 bases lay between the germline ends. This CDR3 contains 16 residues. The CDR3 sequence: CASSVGGDSTNEKLFF. CDR3 bases: TGTGCCAGCAGCGTGGGTGGGGATTCAACTAATGAAAAACTGTTTTTT.

This chain joins TRBV7-2 and TRBJ2-2; D is perhaps TRBD1 (6 bases). Per the germline V gene, CDR1 is SGHTA and CDR2 is FQGNSA. Trimming cost V 5 bases and J 1 base, with 17 bases left between them. The CDR3 is 17 amino acids. Written as DNA, the CDR3 is TGTGCCAGCAGCCCACGGATGACACAGGGGAACACCGGGGAGCTGTTTTTT. Its translation is CASSPRMTQGNTGELFF.

The genes are TRBV30 and TRBJ2-5, with D unresolved. CDR3 size: 11 residues. V lost 3 bases, J lost 2 bases, and 4 bases lay in between. The V gene's germline CDR1 is GTSNPN and CDR2 SVGIG (reference sequence). CDR3: CAWREQETQYF. CDR3 coding DNA: TGTGCCTGGAGAGAACAAGAGACCCAGTACTTC.

CDR3 in amino acids: CASSTSANTGELFF. The CDR3 DNA is TGTGCCAGTAGTACCTCTGCGAACACCGGGGAGCTGTTTTTT. The rearrangement links TRBV19 to TRBJ2-2; no reliable D call. V lost 4 bases and J 0 bases, leaving 6 bases between the germline ends. This CDR3 contains 14 residues. Germline assignment: CDR1 LNHDA and CDR2 SQIVND (reference sequence).

This chain uses TRBV5-6 with TRBJ1-5; D uncertain. Trimming cost V 2 bases and J 7 bases, with 10 bases left between them. The V gene's germline CDR1 is SGHDT and CDR2 YYEEEE. This CDR3 comprises 13 residues. The DNA for the CDR3 is TGTGCCAGCAGCTTAAATACCAGACAGCCCCAGCATTTT. Translation gives CASSLNTRQPQHF. The full variable domain, with the rest looked up from reference TRBV5-6 and TRBJ1-5, is DAGVTQSPTHLIKTRGQQVTLRCSPKSGHDTVSWYQQALGQGPQFIFQYYEEEERQRGNFPDRFSGHQFPNYSSELNVNALLLGDSALYLCASSLNTRQPQHFGDGTRLSIL.

The rearrangement links TRBV27 to TRBJ2-2, with D maybe TRBD2 (5 bases). This CDR3 is built from 13 residues. With 6 bases removed from V and 5 bases from J, the gap between germline ends came to 10 bases. Germline-derived CDR1 and CDR2 are MNHEY and SMNVEV (reference sequence). The DNA of the CDR3 is TGTGCCAGCAGGACCGCGGGTACCGGGGAGCTGTTTTTT. The encoded protein is CASRTAGTGELFF.

Points on this clone: The same CDR3 is also encoded by other DNA sequences in this sample. The chain recombines TRBV9 with TRBJ2-2; D is undetermined. CDR1 is SGDLS and CDR2 is YYNGEE in the germline V gene. Trimming stripped 1 base from V and 8 bases from J, with 6 bases between. This CDR3 region has 12 residues. The CDR3 spells CASSVRAGELFF. The CDR3 DNA is TGTGCCAGCAGCGTACGTGCTGGGGAGCTGTTTTTT.

This chain joins TRBV14 and TRBJ1-2, with D tentatively TRBD1 (6 bases). The CDR3 loop spans 16 amino acids. V was clipped by 0 bases and J by 3 bases, with 14 bases between them. The germline V gene encodes CDR1 SGHDN and CDR2 FVKESK. This CDR3 is CASSQDPGGADYGYTF. The DNA of the CDR3 is TGTGCCAGCAGCCAAGACCCCGGGGGCGCCGACTATGGCTACACCTTC.

The genes are TRBV27 and TRBJ1-2, with D hard to call. The V end lost 3 bases, the J end lost 2 bases, and 10 bases lay between the germline ends. The CDR3 is 14 residues long. CDR1 and CDR2 (germline): MNHEY, SMNVEV (reference sequence). CDR3 DNA: TGTGCCAGCAGTTTCGGTCGCAAGAACTATGGCTACACCTTC. It is translated as CASSFGRKNYGYTF.

The genes are TRBV5-4 and TRBJ2-3; the D is unclear. Germline CDR1 SGHNT, CDR2 YYREEE (reference sequence). Trimming cost V 7 bases and J 1 base, with 10 bases left between them. The CDR3 length is 13 residues. CDR3 sequence reads: CASGKGGTDTQYF. For the CDR3, the DNA is TGTGCCAGCGGGAAAGGCGGCACAGATACGCAGTATTTT.